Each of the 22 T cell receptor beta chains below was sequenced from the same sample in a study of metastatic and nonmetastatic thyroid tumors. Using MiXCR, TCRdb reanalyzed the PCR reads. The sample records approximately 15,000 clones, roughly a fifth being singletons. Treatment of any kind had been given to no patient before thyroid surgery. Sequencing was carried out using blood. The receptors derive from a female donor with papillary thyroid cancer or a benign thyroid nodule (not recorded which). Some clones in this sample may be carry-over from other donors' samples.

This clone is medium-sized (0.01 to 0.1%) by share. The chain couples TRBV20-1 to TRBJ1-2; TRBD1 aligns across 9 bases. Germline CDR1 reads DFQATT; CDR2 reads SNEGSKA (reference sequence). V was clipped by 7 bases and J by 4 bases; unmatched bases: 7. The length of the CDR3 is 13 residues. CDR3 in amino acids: CSVRTGDSYGYTF. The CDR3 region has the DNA TGCAGTGTCAGGACAGGGGATAGCTATGGCTACACCTTC.

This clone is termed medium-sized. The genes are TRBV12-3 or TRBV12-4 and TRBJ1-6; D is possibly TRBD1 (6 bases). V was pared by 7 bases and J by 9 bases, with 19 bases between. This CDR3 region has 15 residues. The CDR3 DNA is TGTGCCAGCACCTCAGGGGTTTTAATCGGTTCACCCCTCCACTTT. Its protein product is CASTSGVLIGSPLHF.

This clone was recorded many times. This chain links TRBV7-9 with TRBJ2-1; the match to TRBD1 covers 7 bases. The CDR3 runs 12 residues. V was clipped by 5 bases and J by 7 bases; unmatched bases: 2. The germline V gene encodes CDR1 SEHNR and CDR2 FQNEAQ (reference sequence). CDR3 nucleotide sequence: TGTGCCAGCAGCACACAGGGGAATGAGCAGTTCTTC. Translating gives CASSTQGNEQFF.

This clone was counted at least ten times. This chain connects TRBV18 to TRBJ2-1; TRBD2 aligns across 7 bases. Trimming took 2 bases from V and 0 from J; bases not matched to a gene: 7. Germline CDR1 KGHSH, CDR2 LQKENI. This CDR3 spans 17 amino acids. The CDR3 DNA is TGTGCCAGCTCACCATTGCTCGGGGGGAGCTCCTACAATGAGCAGTTCTTC. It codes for CASSPLLGGSSYNEQFF.

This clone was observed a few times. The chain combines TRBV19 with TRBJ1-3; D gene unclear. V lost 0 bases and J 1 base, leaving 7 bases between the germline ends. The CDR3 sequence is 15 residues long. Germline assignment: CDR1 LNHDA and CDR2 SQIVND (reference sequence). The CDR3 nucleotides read TGTGCCAGTAGTATAGACAGCTATTCTGGAAACACCATATATTTT. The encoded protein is CASSIDSYSGNTIYF.

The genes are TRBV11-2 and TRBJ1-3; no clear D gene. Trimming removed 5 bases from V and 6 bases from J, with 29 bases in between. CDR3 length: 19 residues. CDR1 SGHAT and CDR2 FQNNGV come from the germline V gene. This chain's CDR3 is CASSPNRLTGPRSVNTIYF. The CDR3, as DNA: TGTGCCAGCAGCCCAAACCGGCTGACTGGGCCTCGGTCAGTAAACACCATATATTTT.

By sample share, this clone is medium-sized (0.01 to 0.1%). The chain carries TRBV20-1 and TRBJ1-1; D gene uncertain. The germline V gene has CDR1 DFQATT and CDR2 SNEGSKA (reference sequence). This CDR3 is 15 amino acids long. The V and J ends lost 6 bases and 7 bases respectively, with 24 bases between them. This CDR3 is CSAKFPWRGIGEAFF. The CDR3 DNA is TGCAGTGCCAAATTCCCATGGCGGGGAATAGGTGAAGCTTTCTTT.

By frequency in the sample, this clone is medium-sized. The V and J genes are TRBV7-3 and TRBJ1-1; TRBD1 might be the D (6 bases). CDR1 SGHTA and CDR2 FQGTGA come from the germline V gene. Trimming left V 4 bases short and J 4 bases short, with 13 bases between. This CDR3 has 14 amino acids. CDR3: CASSSAGQFTEAFF. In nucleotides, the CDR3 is TGTGCCAGCAGCTCAGCGGGACAATTCACTGAAGCTTTCTTT.

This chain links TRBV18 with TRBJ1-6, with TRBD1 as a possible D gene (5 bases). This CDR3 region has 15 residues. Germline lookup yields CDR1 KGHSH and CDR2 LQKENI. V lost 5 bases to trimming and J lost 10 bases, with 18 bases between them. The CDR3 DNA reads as TGTGCCAGCTCAACCTCACAGGATATGGGGTCACCCCTCCACTTT. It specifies CASSTSQDMGSPLHF.

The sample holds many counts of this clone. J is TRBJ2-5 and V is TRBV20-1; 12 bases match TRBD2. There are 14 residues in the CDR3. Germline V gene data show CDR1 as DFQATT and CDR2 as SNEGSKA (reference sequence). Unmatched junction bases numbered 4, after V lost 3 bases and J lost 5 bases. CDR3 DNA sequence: TGCAGTGCTAGGGGGACTAGCGGGCTGGAGACCCAGTACTTC. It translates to CSARGTSGLETQYF.

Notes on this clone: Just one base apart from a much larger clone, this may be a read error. CDR3 region: CASSVGGGSFQPQHF. CDR3 DNA sequence: TGTGCCAGCAGCGTAGGAGGGGGTAGTTTTCAGCCCCAGCATTTT. The chain recombines TRBV9 with TRBJ1-5, with D perhaps matching TRBD1 (6 bases). Trimming shortened V by 0 bases and J by 6 bases, and 13 bases separated the two germline ends. Germline V gene data show CDR1 as SGDLS and CDR2 as YYNGEE. The CDR3 extends over 15 amino acids.

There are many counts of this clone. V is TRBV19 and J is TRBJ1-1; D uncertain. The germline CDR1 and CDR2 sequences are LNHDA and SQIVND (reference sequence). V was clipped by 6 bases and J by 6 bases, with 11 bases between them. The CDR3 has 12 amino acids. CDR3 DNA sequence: TGTGCCAGTAGGCAGACGGGGTCTGAAGCTTTCTTT. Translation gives CASRQTGSEAFF.

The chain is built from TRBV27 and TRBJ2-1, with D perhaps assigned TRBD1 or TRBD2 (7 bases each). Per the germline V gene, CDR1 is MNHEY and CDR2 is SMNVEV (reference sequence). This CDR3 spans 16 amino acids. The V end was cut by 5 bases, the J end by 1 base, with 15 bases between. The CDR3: CASSPQRGQSYNEQFF. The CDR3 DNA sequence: TGTGCCAGCAGTCCGCAGCGGGGACAGTCCTACAATGAGCAGTTCTTC.

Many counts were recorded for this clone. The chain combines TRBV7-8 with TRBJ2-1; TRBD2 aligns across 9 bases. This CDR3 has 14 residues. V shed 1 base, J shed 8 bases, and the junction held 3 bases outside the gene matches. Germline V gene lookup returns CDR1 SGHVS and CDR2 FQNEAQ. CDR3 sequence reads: CASSLGVAGDEQFF. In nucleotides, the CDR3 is TGTGCCAGCAGCTTAGGGGTAGCGGGAGATGAGCAGTTCTTC.

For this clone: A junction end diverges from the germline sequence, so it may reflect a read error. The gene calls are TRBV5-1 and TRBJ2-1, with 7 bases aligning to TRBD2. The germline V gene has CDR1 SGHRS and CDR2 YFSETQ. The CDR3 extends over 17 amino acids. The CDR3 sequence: CARSLAITSAPINEQFF. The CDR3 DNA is TGCGCCAGGAGCTTGGCTATTACTAGCGCCCCGATCAATGAGCAGTTCTTC.

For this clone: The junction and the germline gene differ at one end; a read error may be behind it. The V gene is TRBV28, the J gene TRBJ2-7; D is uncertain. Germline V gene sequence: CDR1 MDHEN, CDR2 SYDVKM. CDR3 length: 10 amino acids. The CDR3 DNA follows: TGTGCCAGCAGTTCCAGTGAGCCGAACTTC. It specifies CASSSSEPNF.

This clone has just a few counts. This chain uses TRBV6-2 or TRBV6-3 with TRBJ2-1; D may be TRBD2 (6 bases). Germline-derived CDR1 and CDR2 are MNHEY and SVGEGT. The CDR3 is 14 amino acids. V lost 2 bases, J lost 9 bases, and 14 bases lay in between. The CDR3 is CASSYAARRGEQFF. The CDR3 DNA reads TGTGCCAGCAGTTACGCTGCTAGGAGGGGTGAGCAGTTCTTC.

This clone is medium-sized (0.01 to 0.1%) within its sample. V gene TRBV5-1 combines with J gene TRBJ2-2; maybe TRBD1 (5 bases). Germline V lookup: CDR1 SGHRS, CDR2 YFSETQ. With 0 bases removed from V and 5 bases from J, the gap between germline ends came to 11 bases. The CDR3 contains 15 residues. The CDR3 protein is CASSLEWSGTGELFF. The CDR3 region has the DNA TGCGCCAGCAGCTTGGAGTGGTCAGGGACCGGGGAGCTGTTTTTT.

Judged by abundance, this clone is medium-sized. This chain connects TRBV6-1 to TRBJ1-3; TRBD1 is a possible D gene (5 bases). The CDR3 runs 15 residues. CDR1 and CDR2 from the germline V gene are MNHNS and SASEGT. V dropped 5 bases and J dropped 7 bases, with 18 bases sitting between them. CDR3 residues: CASSLTGAGGNTIYF. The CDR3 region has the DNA TGTGCCAGCAGTCTCACCGGGGCCGGTGGGAACACCATATATTTT.

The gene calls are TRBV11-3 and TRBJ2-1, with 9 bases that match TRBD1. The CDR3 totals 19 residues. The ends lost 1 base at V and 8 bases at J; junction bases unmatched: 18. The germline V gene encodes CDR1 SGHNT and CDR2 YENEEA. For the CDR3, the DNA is TGTGCCAGCAGCTTAGGGACAGGGGCCGGGTTCTCATTAGCGGATGAGCAGTTCTTC. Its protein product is CASSLGTGAGFSLADEQFF.

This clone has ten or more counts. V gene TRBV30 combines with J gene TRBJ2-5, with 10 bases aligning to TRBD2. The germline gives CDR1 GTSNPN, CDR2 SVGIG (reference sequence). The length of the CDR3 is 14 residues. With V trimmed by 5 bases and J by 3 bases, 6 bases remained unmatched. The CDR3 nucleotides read TGTGCCTGGCAAGGGACTAGCGAAAAAGAGACCCAGTACTTC. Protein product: CAWQGTSEKETQYF. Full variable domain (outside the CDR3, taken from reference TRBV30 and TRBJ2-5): SQTIHQWPATLVQPVGSPLSLECTVEGTSNPNLYWYRQAAGRGLQLLFYSVGIGQISSEVPQNLSASRPQDRQFILSSKKLLLSDSGFYLCAWQGTSEKETQYFGPGTRLLVL.

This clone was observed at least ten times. CDR3 sequence: CSAKKDRTDLHGYTF. The CDR3 bases are TGCAGTGCTAAAAAGGACAGGACGGATCTTCATGGCTACACCTTC. V usage is TRBV20-1 and J usage is TRBJ1-2; 7 bases align to TRBD1. CDR3 length equals 15 residues. J gave up 6 bases and V 4 bases, and 14 bases lay outside the gene matches. Per the germline V gene, CDR1 is DFQATT and CDR2 is SNEGSKA (reference sequence).